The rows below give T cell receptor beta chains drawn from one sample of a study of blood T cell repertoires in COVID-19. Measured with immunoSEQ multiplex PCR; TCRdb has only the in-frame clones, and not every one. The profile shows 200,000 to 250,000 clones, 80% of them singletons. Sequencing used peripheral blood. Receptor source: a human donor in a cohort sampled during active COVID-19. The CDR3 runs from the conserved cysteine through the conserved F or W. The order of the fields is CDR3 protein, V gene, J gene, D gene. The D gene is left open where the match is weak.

CDR3 protein: CASSLHREGEKLFF
V gene: TRBV28
J gene: TRBJ1-4
D gene: -

CDR3 protein: CASSRSRDRAYTF
V gene: TRBV11-3
J gene: TRBJ1-2
D gene: -

CDR3 protein: CASSIEGGVSNQPQHF
V gene: TRBV18
J gene: TRBJ1-5
D gene: -

CDR3 protein: CAWSVNRDTEAFF
V gene: TRBV30
J gene: TRBJ1-1
D gene: -

CDR3 protein: CASSRDRGTQYF
V gene: TRBV3-1/TRBV3-2
J gene: TRBJ2-3
D gene: TRBD1

CDR3 protein: CASSLEGLASDTQYF
V gene: TRBV5-1
J gene: TRBJ2-3
D gene: TRBD2

CDR3 protein: CASYPQGLHTEAFF
V gene: TRBV28
J gene: TRBJ1-1
D gene: -

CDR3 protein: CSVRQGTNSPLHF
V gene: TRBV29-1
J gene: TRBJ1-6
D gene: TRBD1

CDR3 protein: CASSFYRGGSTEAFF
V gene: TRBV6-5
J gene: TRBJ1-1
D gene: TRBD1

CDR3 protein: CASSPSGNQPQHF
V gene: TRBV18
J gene: TRBJ1-5
D gene: -

CDR3 protein: CATSRDRMRDEQFF
V gene: TRBV15
J gene: TRBJ2-1
D gene: -

CDR3 protein: CASSEGPGQHTEAFF
V gene: TRBV9
J gene: TRBJ1-1
D gene: -

CDR3 protein: CASSLVSGTKNIQYF
V gene: TRBV7-9
J gene: TRBJ2-4
D gene: -

CDR3 protein: CASSFSGGNNEQFF
V gene: TRBV11-3
J gene: TRBJ2-1
D gene: -

CDR3 protein: CATSRGGDSRPHQPQHF
V gene: TRBV15
J gene: TRBJ1-5
D gene: -

CDR3 protein: CASSLDRGTGNTIYF
V gene: TRBV7-2
J gene: TRBJ1-3
D gene: -

CDR3 protein: CASSAPGTGYGYTF
V gene: TRBV9
J gene: TRBJ1-2
D gene: TRBD1

CDR3 protein: CASSLSGGAYEQYF
V gene: TRBV7-2
J gene: TRBJ2-7
D gene: TRBD2

CDR3 protein: CASSYSLPGQRWTIYF
V gene: TRBV6-2/TRBV6-3
J gene: TRBJ1-3
D gene: TRBD1

CDR3 protein: CASSYRDRVVEGYTF
V gene: TRBV7-9
J gene: TRBJ1-2
D gene: TRBD1

CDR3 protein: CASKETGGNSPLHF
V gene: TRBV19
J gene: TRBJ1-6
D gene: TRBD1

CDR3 protein: CSASRLARDEQYF
V gene: TRBV20-1
J gene: TRBJ2-7
D gene: TRBD2

CDR3 protein: CSFRVIQETQYF
V gene: TRBV29-1
J gene: TRBJ2-5
D gene: -

CDR3 protein: CASSSVQINQPQHF
V gene: TRBV7-8
J gene: TRBJ1-5
D gene: -

CDR3 protein: CASSAPGGRREKLFF
V gene: TRBV28
J gene: TRBJ1-4
D gene: -

CDR3 protein: CASSLEGANTGELFF
V gene: TRBV5-4
J gene: TRBJ2-2
D gene: TRBD1

CDR3 protein: CASTLFREGKLFF
V gene: TRBV28
J gene: TRBJ1-4
D gene: -

CDR3 protein: CASSQNSEYGYTF
V gene: TRBV3-1/TRBV3-2
J gene: TRBJ1-2
D gene: -

CDR3 protein: CASSLDLAAYNEQFF
V gene: TRBV5-1
J gene: TRBJ2-1
D gene: -

CDR3 protein: CASSELAGKNTGELFF
V gene: TRBV2
J gene: TRBJ2-2
D gene: -

CDR3 protein: CASSMEYRGYTIYF
V gene: TRBV2
J gene: TRBJ1-3
D gene: TRBD1

CDR3 protein: CASSLRRAPLHF
V gene: TRBV28
J gene: TRBJ1-6
D gene: -

CDR3 protein: CASSPRFSGSGADTQYF
V gene: TRBV14
J gene: TRBJ2-3
D gene: TRBD2

CDR3 protein: CASSLIHGGSPLHF
V gene: TRBV5-6
J gene: TRBJ1-6
D gene: -

CDR3 protein: CASSVEGQGLYEQYF
V gene: TRBV7-8
J gene: TRBJ2-7
D gene: TRBD1

CDR3 protein: CASSPSLAGGYEQYF
V gene: TRBV18
J gene: TRBJ2-7
D gene: TRBD2

CDR3 protein: CASSLEVGVDEAFF
V gene: TRBV5-1
J gene: TRBJ1-1
D gene: -

CDR3 protein: CAWILGQPRVSDTEAFF
V gene: TRBV30
J gene: TRBJ1-1
D gene: TRBD1

CDR3 protein: CASRGRGRETQYF
V gene: TRBV19
J gene: TRBJ2-5
D gene: -

CDR3 protein: CASSLMDNNYGYTF
V gene: TRBV5-4
J gene: TRBJ1-2
D gene: -

CDR3 protein: CASSFSGLAVNTGELFF
V gene: TRBV5-5
J gene: TRBJ2-2
D gene: TRBD2

CDR3 protein: CASMTIRHSTDTQYF
V gene: TRBV28
J gene: TRBJ2-3
D gene: -

CDR3 protein: CASSIRGLNTEAFF
V gene: TRBV19
J gene: TRBJ1-1
D gene: -

CDR3 protein: CASSPGLAGPETQYF
V gene: TRBV5-4
J gene: TRBJ2-5
D gene: TRBD2

CDR3 protein: CASSPTSGGPQETQYF
V gene: TRBV5-4
J gene: TRBJ2-5
D gene: TRBD2

CDR3 protein: CASVSDSGYGYTF
V gene: TRBV28
J gene: TRBJ1-2
D gene: -

CDR3 protein: CASKLTVNTEAFF
V gene: TRBV6-4
J gene: TRBJ1-1
D gene: -

CDR3 protein: CASSFRGADTIYF
V gene: TRBV19
J gene: TRBJ1-3
D gene: -

CDR3 protein: CASLRDYGTQYF
V gene: TRBV2
J gene: TRBJ2-5
D gene: -

CDR3 protein: CASSAGLAVYEQYF
V gene: TRBV5-1
J gene: TRBJ2-7
D gene: TRBD2

CDR3 protein: CASSLDGNRAATGELFF
V gene: TRBV11-3
J gene: TRBJ2-2
D gene: -

CDR3 protein: CASSWAGGGTDTQYF
V gene: TRBV19
J gene: TRBJ2-3
D gene: TRBD2

CDR3 protein: CASSLGAGGWADTQYF
V gene: TRBV5-6
J gene: TRBJ2-3
D gene: TRBD2